These 23 T cell receptor beta chains came from one sample sequenced in a study of CD4+ T cells in melanoma. The assay was immunoSEQ multiplex PCR, and TCRdb's table has in-frame clones only and misses some. The table has some 10,000 clones, 50% to 75% seen once. The specimen was cells from a culture (not recorded whether cultured in vitro). These receptors were collected from a human donor with melanoma.

By frequency in the sample, this clone is large. The genes are TRBV9 and TRBJ1-3, with D unresolved. Trimming took 0 bases from V and 1 from J, leaving 11 bases between them. CDR1 and CDR2 from the germline V gene are SGDLS and YYNGEE. The CDR3 consists of 16 residues. CDR3 in amino acids: CASSVGEGSSGNTIYF. CDR3 in DNA: TGTGCCAGCAGCGTAGGAGAAGGCTCATCTGGAAACACCATATATTTT.

This clone was counted a few times. The chain recombines TRBV23-1 with TRBJ1-2, with D maybe TRBD1 (5 bases). TRBV23-1 is an open reading frame whose function is uncertain. The CDR3 is 14 residues long. The V gene lost 0 bases and the J gene lost 9 bases, with 14 bases spanning the gap. The CDR3 region is CASSQSTDSLCYTF. CDR3 nucleotide sequence: TGCGCCAGCAGTCAATCCACCGACAGTTTGTGCTACACCTTC.

The chain uses TRBV5-5 and TRBJ1-1, with D possibly matching TRBD1 (6 bases). The CDR3 runs to 15 residues. Germline V gene data show CDR1 as SGHKS and CDR2 as YYEKEE (reference sequence). The V and J ends lost 2 bases and 6 bases respectively, with 17 bases between them. Here the CDR3 DNA reads TGTGCCAGCAGCTTTGCGAGGCATCGGGGGCCTGAAGCTTTCTTT. Its translation: CASSFARHRGPEAFF.

The chain is built from TRBV18 and TRBJ1-5; D uncertain. V was clipped by 5 bases and J by 0 bases, with 11 bases between them. This CDR3 has 15 residues. CDR1 and CDR2 (germline): KGHSH, LQKENI. This CDR3 reads CASSFAGYSNQPQHF. Written as DNA, the CDR3 is TGTGCCAGCTCATTCGCGGGGTATAGCAATCAGCCCCAGCATTTT.

This clone was seen more than once but under ten times. The chain carries TRBV19 and TRBJ1-6, with no clear D. The CDR3 runs to 15 residues. Trimming took off 7 bases at V and 7 bases at J, with 17 bases between the two ends. Germline V gives CDR1 LNHDA, CDR2 SQIVND (reference sequence). CDR3 loop: CASTKDPRGNSPLHF. The DNA for the CDR3 is TGTGCCAGTACCAAAGACCCGCGCGGGAATTCACCCCTCCACTTT.

The DNA of the CDR3 is TGTGCCAGCAGCTTTTTGGCTAACTATGGCTACACCTTC. Amino acid sequence: CASSFLANYGYTF. The rearrangement joins TRBV25-1 to TRBJ1-2; D gene ambiguous. CDR1 is MGHDK and CDR2 is SYGVNS in the germline V gene. The CDR3 length is 13 residues. V was trimmed by 6 bases and J by 0 bases, leaving 8 bases between them.

The V call is TRBV18, the J call TRBJ1-2; weak D call: TRBD1 (6 bases). The V end lost 8 bases, the J end lost 2 bases, and 18 bases lay between the germline ends. Germline values: CDR1 KGHSH, CDR2 LQKENI. This CDR3 is built from 15 residues. The CDR3 coding sequence is TGTGCCAGCCGACCCAGGACAGCGGACAACTATGGCTACACCTTC. This gives the protein CASRPRTADNYGYTF.

This clone was observed a handful of times. This chain joins TRBV28 and TRBJ1-6; D may be TRBD1 (6 bases). The ends were cut back, 8 bases at V and 8 bases at J, with 10 bases in the middle. Germline lookup yields CDR1 MDHEN and CDR2 SYDVKM. This CDR3 contains 12 residues. Here the CDR3 reads CASLGGYSPLHF. CDR3 nucleotides: TGTGCCAGCTTAGGGGGGTATTCACCCCTCCACTTT.

J is TRBJ2-1 and V is TRBV6-1; TRBD1 or TRBD2 may be the D gene (5 bases each). Deletions cut 10 bases from V and 7 bases from J, with 23 bases between. CDR3 length equals 15 residues. Germline loops: CDR1 MNHNS, CDR2 SASEGT. This CDR3 reads CATVAAGAKGNEQFF. Written as DNA, the CDR3 is TGTGCCACTGTAGCCGCCGGGGCCAAGGGAAATGAGCAGTTCTTC.

The CDR3 protein is CASSRLYGAGSNYGYTF. The CDR3 DNA reads TGTGCCAGCAGCCGGCTTTATGGGGCGGGAAGTAACTATGGCTACACCTTC. The chain employs TRBV13 and TRBJ1-2; a weak D match, TRBD1 (5 bases). Germline CDR1 is PRHDT and CDR2 is FYEKMQ (reference sequence). Trimming took 5 bases from V and 1 from J, leaving 20 bases between them. The CDR3 extends over 17 amino acids.

The V gene is TRBV19, the J gene TRBJ2-3; the D is unclear. This CDR3 has 13 amino acids. V lost 1 base and J 5 bases, leaving 7 bases between the germline ends. Germline assignment: CDR1 LNHDA and CDR2 SQIVND (reference sequence). CDR3: CASSIAKGDTQYF. In DNA form, the CDR3 reads TGTGCCAGTAGTATAGCAAAGGGAGATACGCAGTATTTT. Based on the CDR3 plus reference TRBV19 and TRBJ2-3, the full variable domain is DGGITQSPKYLFRKEGQNVTLSCEQNLNHDAMYWYRQDPGQGLRLIYYSQIVNDFQKGDIAEGYSVSREKKESFPLTVTSAQKNPTAFYLCASSIAKGDTQYFGPGTRLTVL.

This chain links TRBV18 with TRBJ1-2; D not resolved. The CDR3 spans 14 residues. The V and J ends lost 0 bases and 3 bases respectively, with 8 bases between them. Per the germline V gene, CDR1 is KGHSH and CDR2 is LQKENI. CDR3 sequence (DNA): TGTGCCAGCTCACCACCTTCGTCAGACTATGGCTACACCTTC. Encoded protein: CASSPPSSDYGYTF.

Written as DNA, the CDR3 is TGTGCCAGCAGCCTCGGGACAGGGGAAGGCCAGCCCCAGCATTTT. As protein: CASSLGTGEGQPQHF. The J gene is TRBJ1-5, the V gene TRBV7-2; 10 bases fit TRBD1. The CDR3 totals 15 residues. The ends lost 5 bases at V and 7 bases at J; junction bases unmatched: 8. Germline loops: CDR1 SGHTA, CDR2 FQGNSA. Drawing the rest from reference TRBV7-2 and TRBJ1-5, the complete variable domain is GAGVSQSPSNKVTEKGKDVELRCDPISGHTALYWYRQSLGQGLEFLIYFQGNSAPDKSGLPSDRFSAERTGGSVSTLTIQRTQQEDSAVYLCASSLGTGEGQPQHFGDGTRLSIL.

The V gene is TRBV5-6, the J gene TRBJ2-5; maybe TRBD2 (7 bases). Trimming pared 2 bases from V and 2 bases from J, leaving 22 bases between. From germline, CDR1 is SGHDT and CDR2 YYEEEE. CDR3 length equals 18 residues. The DNA of the CDR3 is TGTGCCAGCAGCTTCCGGATCCGGAACGAGGGGGGGCAAGAGACCCAGTACTTC. Its protein product is CASSFRIRNEGGQETQYF. Filled out from reference TRBV5-6 and TRBJ2-5, the complete variable domain reads DAGVTQSPTHLIKTRGQQVTLRCSPKSGHDTVSWYQQALGQGPQFIFQYYEEEERQRGNFPDRFSGHQFPNYSSELNVNALLLGDSALYLCASSFRIRNEGGQETQYFGPGTRLLVL.

This chain joins TRBV30 and TRBJ1-5, with 8 nucleotides matching TRBD1. Germline CDR1 and CDR2: GTSNPN and SVGIG (reference sequence). This CDR3 contains 17 residues. The V segment lost 5 bases and the J segment 2 bases; nucleotides outside the gene matches: 14. In DNA, the CDR3 is TGTGCCTGGGACAGGGGATTTTCGGGAAGGGGCAATCAGCCCCAGCATTTT. Its protein product is CAWDRGFSGRGNQPQHF.

This chain connects TRBV7-3 to TRBJ2-3; 7 bases match TRBD2. J was trimmed by 3 bases and V by 3 bases; bases with no gene match: 9. The CDR3 length is 16 residues. Per germline, CDR1 SGHTA and CDR2 FQGTGA. The chain's CDR3 is CASSFYGGSRTDTQYF. Written as DNA, the CDR3 is TGTGCCAGCAGCTTTTACGGGGGGTCGAGAACAGATACGCAGTATTTT. Full variable domain (outside the CDR3, taken from reference TRBV7-3 and TRBJ2-3): GAGVSQTPSNKVTEKGKYVELRCDPISGHTALYWYRQSLGQGPEFLIYFQGTGAADDSGLPNDRFFAVRPEGSVSTLKIQRTERGDSAVYLCASSFYGGSRTDTQYFGPGTRLTVL.

V gene TRBV6-5 combines with J gene TRBJ1-3; 7 nucleotides agree with TRBD1. The germline CDR1 and CDR2 sequences are MNHEY and SVGAGI. This CDR3 spans 15 amino acids. V was pared by 6 bases and J by 0 bases, with 5 bases of the junction left unmatched. This chain's CDR3 is CASSRQGRSGNTIYF. CDR3 coding DNA: TGTGCCAGCAGCAGACAGGGCCGCTCTGGAAACACCATATATTTT.

The chain employs TRBV29-1 and TRBJ1-2; D call uncertain. CDR1 is SQVTM, CDR2 ANQGSEA, per germline. Trimming removed 0 bases from V and 0 bases from J, with 8 bases in between. The length of the CDR3 is 14 residues. Here the CDR3 DNA reads TGCAGCGTTGAAGAGAAGTGGGCTAACTATGGCTACACCTTC. This sequence encodes CSVEEKWANYGYTF.

The chain uses TRBV7-9 and TRBJ2-7, with D hard to call. Germline CDR1 SEHNR, CDR2 FQNEAQ (reference sequence). The length of the CDR3 is 10 residues. The V gene lost 3 bases and the J gene lost 6 bases, with 3 bases spanning the gap. The CDR3 region is CASSFGEQYF. The CDR3 nucleotides read TGTGCCAGCAGCTTCGGCGAGCAGTACTTC.

This sequence joins TRBV5-1 and TRBJ2-6; possible D gene TRBD1, 6 bases. Trimming took 5 bases from V and 2 from J, leaving 35 bases between them. There are 23 residues in the CDR3. CDR1 and CDR2 (germline): SGHRS, YFSETQ. The CDR3 loop reads CASRILPLIQGYRPEAGANVLTF. The CDR3 nucleotides read TGCGCCAGCAGGATCCTCCCATTGATTCAGGGGTACAGGCCGGAAGCTGGGGCCAACGTCCTGACTTTC.

In DNA, the CDR3 is TGTGCCAGCAGCCCTGGACAGGGGCAAGAGACCCAGTACTTC. As protein: CASSPGQGQETQYF. This chain connects TRBV7-9 to TRBJ2-5, with 9 bases fitting TRBD1. V was clipped by 5 bases and J by 2 bases; unmatched bases: 3. The V gene's germline CDR1 is SEHNR and CDR2 FQNEAQ (reference sequence). CDR3 length equals 14 residues. Full variable domain (outside the CDR3, taken from reference TRBV7-9 and TRBJ2-5): DTGVSQNPRHKITKRGQNVTFRCDPISEHNRLYWYRQTLGQGPEFLTYFQNEAQLEKSRLLSDRFSAERPKGSFSTLEIQRTEQGDSAMYLCASSPGQGQETQYFGPGTRLLVL.

The rearrangement links TRBV11-2 to TRBJ1-5; possible D gene TRBD1, 5 bases. Germline-derived CDR1 and CDR2 are SGHAT and FQNNGV. V gave up 5 bases and J gave up 4 bases, with 15 bases separating them. This CDR3 comprises 15 residues. CDR3 DNA sequence: TGTGCCAGCAGCGTGAATAGTGGGGGGAATCAGCCCCAGCATTTT. It is translated as CASSVNSGGNQPQHF.

This clone was detected only once. The chain carries TRBV25-1 and TRBJ1-2, with D perhaps matching TRBD1 (6 bases). The V end was cut by 2 bases, the J end by 3 bases, with 13 bases between. The CDR3 has 15 amino acids. Germline V gives CDR1 MGHDK, CDR2 SYGVNS. This CDR3 reads CASSEKRGGDYGYTF. DNA of the CDR3: TGTGCCAGCAGTGAAAAAAGGGGGGGGGACTATGGCTACACCTTC.